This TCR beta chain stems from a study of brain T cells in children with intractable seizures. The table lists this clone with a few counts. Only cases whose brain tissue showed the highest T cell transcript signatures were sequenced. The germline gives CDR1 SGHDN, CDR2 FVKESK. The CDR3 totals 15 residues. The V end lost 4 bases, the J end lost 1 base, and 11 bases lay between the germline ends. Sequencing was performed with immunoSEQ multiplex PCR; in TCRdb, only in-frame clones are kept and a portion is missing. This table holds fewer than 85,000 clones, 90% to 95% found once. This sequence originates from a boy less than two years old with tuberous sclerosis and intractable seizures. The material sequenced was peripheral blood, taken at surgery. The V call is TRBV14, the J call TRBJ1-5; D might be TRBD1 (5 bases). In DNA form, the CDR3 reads TGTGCCAGCAGCCCCACGCGGGGGAGCAATCAGCCCCAGCATTTT. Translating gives CASSPTRGSNQPQHF. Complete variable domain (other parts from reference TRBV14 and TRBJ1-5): EAGVTQFPSHSVIEKGQTVTLRCDPISGHDNLYWYRRVMGKEIKFLLHFVKESKQDESGMPNNRFLAERTGGTYSTLKVQPAELEDSGVYFCASSPTRGSNQPQHFGDGTRLSIL.